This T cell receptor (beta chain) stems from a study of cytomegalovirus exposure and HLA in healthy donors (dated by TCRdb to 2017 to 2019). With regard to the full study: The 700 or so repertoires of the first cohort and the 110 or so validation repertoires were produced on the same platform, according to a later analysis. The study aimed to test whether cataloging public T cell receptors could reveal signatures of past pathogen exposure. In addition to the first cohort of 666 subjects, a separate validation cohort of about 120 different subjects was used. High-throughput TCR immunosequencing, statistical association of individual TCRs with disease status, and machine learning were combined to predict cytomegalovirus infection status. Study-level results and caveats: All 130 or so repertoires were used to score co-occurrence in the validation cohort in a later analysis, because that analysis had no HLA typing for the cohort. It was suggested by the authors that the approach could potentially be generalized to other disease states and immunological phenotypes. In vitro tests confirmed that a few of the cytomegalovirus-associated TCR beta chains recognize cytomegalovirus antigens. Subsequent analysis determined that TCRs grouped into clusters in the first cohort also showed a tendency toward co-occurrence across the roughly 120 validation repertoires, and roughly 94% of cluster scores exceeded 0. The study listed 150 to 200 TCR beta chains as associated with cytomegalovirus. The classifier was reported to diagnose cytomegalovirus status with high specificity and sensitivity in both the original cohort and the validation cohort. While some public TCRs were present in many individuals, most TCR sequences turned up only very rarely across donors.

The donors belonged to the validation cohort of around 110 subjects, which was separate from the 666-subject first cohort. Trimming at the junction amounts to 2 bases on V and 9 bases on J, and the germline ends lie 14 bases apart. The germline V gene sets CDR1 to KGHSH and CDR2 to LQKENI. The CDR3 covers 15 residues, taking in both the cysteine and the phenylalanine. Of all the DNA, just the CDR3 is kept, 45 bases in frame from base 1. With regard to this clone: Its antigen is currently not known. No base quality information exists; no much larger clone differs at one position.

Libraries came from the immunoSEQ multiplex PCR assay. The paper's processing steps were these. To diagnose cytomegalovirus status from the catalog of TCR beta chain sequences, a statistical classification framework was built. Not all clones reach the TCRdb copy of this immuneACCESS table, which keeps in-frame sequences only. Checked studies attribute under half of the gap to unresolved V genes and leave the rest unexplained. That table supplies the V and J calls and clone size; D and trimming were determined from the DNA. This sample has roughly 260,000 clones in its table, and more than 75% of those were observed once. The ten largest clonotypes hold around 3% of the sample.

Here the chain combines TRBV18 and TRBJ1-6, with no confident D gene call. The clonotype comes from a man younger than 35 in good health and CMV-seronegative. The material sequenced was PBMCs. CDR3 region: CASSPLAGSGSPLHF. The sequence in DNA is TGTGCCAGCTCACCATTGGCGGGCAGTGGTTCACCCCTCCACTTT.